One and the same sample provided the 13 T cell receptor beta chains below, sequenced in a study of siplizumab effects on memory and regulatory T cells. The method was immunoSEQ multiplex PCR; TCRdb's version includes in-frame clones alone and lacks a portion of them. The sample has 90,000 to 95,000 clones; roughly 96% are singletons. Sequenced: naive CD4+ T cells sorted from blood. These receptors all come from a human donor in good health.

The chain uses TRBV19 and TRBJ1-4, with 9 bases aligning to TRBD1. CDR1 and CDR2 from the germline V gene are LNHDA and SQIVND (reference sequence). This CDR3 region has 17 residues. J lost 8 bases, V lost 6 bases, and 16 bases had no gene match. The CDR3 DNA sequence: TGTGCCAGTAGCCCCGGGACAGGGCTTGAATTTGGAGAAAAACTGTTTTTT. Encoded protein: CASSPGTGLEFGEKLFF.

The chain's CDR3 is CASSGDTYYEQYF. The DNA of the CDR3 is TGTGCCAGCAGTGGGGACACTTACTACGAGCAGTACTTC. The genes are TRBV2 and TRBJ2-7; the D gene is possibly TRBD1 (6 bases). The CDR3 is 13 amino acids. Germline CDR1 and CDR2: SNHLY and FYNNEI. Trimming left V 4 bases short and J 3 bases short, with 10 bases between.

The J gene is TRBJ1-2, the V gene TRBV18, with 7 bases lining up with TRBD1. CDR3 length equals 14 residues. Germline CDR1 and CDR2: KGHSH and LQKENI. V lost 5 bases, J lost 6 bases, and 9 bases stayed unmatched. The CDR3 coding sequence is TGTGCCAGCTCATCCTTCGTTGGGACAGATGGCTACACCTTC. Translation: CASSSFVGTDGYTF. The entire variable domain, with the rest obtained from reference TRBV18 and TRBJ1-2, is as follows: NAGVMQNPRHLVRRRGQEARLRCSPMKGHSHVYWYRQLPEEGLKFMVYLQKENIIDESGMPKERFSAEFPKEGPSILRIQQVVRGDSAAYFCASSSFVGTDGYTFGSGTRLTVV.

The chain uses TRBV7-9 and TRBJ2-7; D might be TRBD2 (6 bases). Germline values: CDR1 SEHNR, CDR2 FQNEAQ (reference sequence). This CDR3 contains 14 residues. Trimming took 5 bases from V and 3 from J, leaving 14 bases between them. CDR3 nucleotide sequence: TGTGCCAGCAGCCCCTCGGAGGGGAACTACGAGCAGTACTTC. Translation: CASSPSEGNYEQYF.

This chain uses TRBV5-4 with TRBJ1-4, with a tentative D call TRBD1 (5 bases). Germline CDR1 reads SGHNT; CDR2 reads YYREEE (reference sequence). V lost 0 bases and J 5 bases, leaving 14 bases between the germline ends. This CDR3 has 16 residues. Here the CDR3 reads CASSLDAGTLNEKLFF. The CDR3 nucleotides read TGTGCCAGCAGCTTGGACGCCGGGACGTTAAATGAAAAACTGTTTTTT. The variable domain in full, with the rest retrieved from reference TRBV5-4 and TRBJ1-4, is ETGVTQSPTHLIKTRGQQVTLRCSSQSGHNTVSWYQQALGQGPQFIFQYYREEENGRGNFPPRFSGLQFPNYSSELNVNALELDDSALYLCASSLDAGTLNEKLFFGSGTQLSVL.

The V call is TRBV7-9, the J call TRBJ1-6; TRBD1 aligns across 9 bases. With 8 bases clipped from V and 10 bases from J, the junction kept 9 bases outside the gene matches. CDR1 and CDR2 from the germline V gene are SEHNR and FQNEAQ (reference sequence). The CDR3 totals 14 residues. CDR3 DNA: TGTGCCAGCTTCAAAACAGGGGGCTGGTCACCCCTCCACTTT. As protein: CASFKTGGWSPLHF.

The rearrangement uses TRBV5-1 and TRBJ2-2; 15 positions match TRBD2. Germline loops: CDR1 SGHRS, CDR2 YFSETQ. The length of the CDR3 is 18 residues. Trimming took 4 bases from V and 4 from J; bases not matched to a gene: 8. The CDR3 sequence is CASSQRTSGGAVTGELFF. The CDR3 DNA follows: TGCGCCAGCAGCCAACGGACTAGCGGGGGGGCCGTCACCGGGGAGCTGTTTTTT.

The rearrangement joins TRBV9 to TRBJ2-2; unclear D gene. The germline V gene encodes CDR1 SGDLS and CDR2 YYNGEE. The CDR3 loop spans 15 amino acids. V lost 4 bases to trimming and J lost 4 bases, with 14 bases between them. CDR3 sequence reads: CASSPRTVTTGELFF. CDR3 nucleotides: TGTGCCAGCAGCCCGAGGACGGTCACCACCGGGGAGCTGTTTTTT.

The count of this clone is one. The chain couples TRBV28 to TRBJ2-7, with D possibly matching TRBD2 (6 bases). This CDR3 comprises 11 residues. Germline V lookup: CDR1 MDHEN, CDR2 SYDVKM. The germline V and J ends were trimmed by 8 bases and 2 bases, with 7 bases remaining between them. The CDR3 coding sequence is TGTGCCAGCCGGGGGACCTACGAGCAGTACTTC. Its protein product is CASRGTYEQYF.

The V and J genes are TRBV5-1 and TRBJ2-2; 7 bases map to TRBD1. The CDR3 runs to 15 residues. Germline CDR1 and CDR2: SGHRS and YFSETQ. The J segment lost 13 bases and the V segment lost 4 bases, leaving 16 bases of the junction unmatched. The CDR3 sequence is CASSQQDRSDGGLFF. DNA of the CDR3: TGCGCCAGCAGCCAACAGGACAGGTCCGACGGCGGGCTGTTTTTT.

The chain carries TRBV10-3 and TRBJ1-2; 8 bases are shared with TRBD1. The J segment lost 10 bases and the V segment lost 2 bases, leaving 9 bases of the junction unmatched. Germline V gives CDR1 ENHRY, CDR2 SYGVKD. This CDR3 is 14 amino acids long. The CDR3 reads CAISEGTGLGDYTF. CDR3 nucleotides: TGTGCCATCAGTGAGGGGACAGGTCTCGGGGACTACACCTTC.

The chain combines TRBV14 with TRBJ2-1; the match to TRBD2 covers 9 bases. V lost 4 bases to trimming and J lost 4 bases; unmatched junction nucleotides: 8. This CDR3 comprises 16 residues. CDR1 and CDR2 from the germline V gene are SGHDN and FVKESK. The CDR3 protein is CASSLERLAEYNEQFF. In DNA, the CDR3 is TGTGCCAGCAGCCTAGAGAGACTAGCGGAGTACAATGAGCAGTTCTTC.

The rearrangement uses TRBV9 and TRBJ1-4; D is unresolved. The CDR3 consists of 14 residues. Germline CDR1 and CDR2: SGDLS and YYNGEE. Trimming pared 4 bases from V and 8 bases from J, leaving 15 bases between. CDR3 region: CASSPGEYGEKLFF. The CDR3 DNA is TGTGCCAGCAGCCCAGGCGAGTATGGGGAAAAACTGTTTTTT.